The sequence of this T cell receptor beta chain was determined in a study of type 1 regulatory T cells. The overall study: An in vitro protocol generated T-allo10, a Tr1-enriched, alloantigen-specific CD4 T cell product.

TCRdb re-called the reads with MiXCR, one entry per CDR3 protein. The sample yields approximately 19,000 distinct CDR3 sequences, roughly 10% seen once. V gave up 1 base and J gave up 3 bases; unmatched junction bases: 8. This CDR3 is 16 amino acids long. Germline-derived CDR1 and CDR2 are LGHDT and YNNKEL (reference sequence). The specimen was CD4+ T cells, either the whole sample or a sorted fraction (not recorded which). V usage is TRBV3-1 and J usage is TRBJ2-7, with 8 bases lining up with TRBD2. The clonotype originates from a human donor in good health. DNA for the CDR3: TGTGCCAGCAGCCAAGCCGTTGGACTAGCCGTCTACGAGCAGTACTTC. Protein sequence: CASSQAVGLAVYEQYF.